A selection of T cell receptor beta chains follows, all from one sample in a study of yellow fever vaccine responses in identical twins. Each CDR3 protein gets one entry after TCRdb re-called the RT-PCR reads with MiXCR. The repertoire holds 2,000 or so distinct CDR3 sequences, with 83% as singletons. Specimen: T cells from blood (PBMCs), unsorted or a sorted subset (not recorded which), collected before or after yellow fever vaccination (not recorded which). The receptors were sampled from a woman aged 18 to 35 who received the yellow fever vaccine. Both conserved end residues are part of each CDR3. Fields, in order: D gene, V gene, clone size, J gene, CDR3 protein, CDR3 DNA. The D gene is left open where the match is weak. The size field is filled for only some rows; it gives once, few, many or a size class.

-	TRBV5-6	-	TRBJ2-5	CASSSRDPNPETQYF	TGTGCCAGCAGCTCAAGGGACCCAAACCCCGAGACCCAGTACTTC
-	TRBV2	few	TRBJ1-1	CASMGGYTEAFF	TGTGCCAGCATGGGGGGTTACACTGAAGCTTTCTTT
-	TRBV19	-	TRBJ2-2	CATNGWAGELFF	TGTGCCACTAACGGATGGGCCGGGGAGCTGTTTTTT
TRBD1	TRBV6-1	-	TRBJ1-2	CASSEATGGAYGYTF	TGTGCCAGCAGTGAGGCAACAGGGGGCGCCTATGGCTACACCTTC
-	TRBV7-9	few	TRBJ1-1	CASSLVSIEAFF	TGTGCCAGCAGCTTAGTATCGATAGAAGCTTTCTTT
-	TRBV7-9	-	TRBJ1-2	CASTPGREDGYTF	TGTGCCAGCACCCCTGGAAGGGAGGATGGCTACACCTTC
TRBD1	TRBV29-1	-	TRBJ2-5	CSVPGQGQETQYF	TGCAGCGTTCCTGGACAGGGCCAAGAGACCCAGTACTTC
TRBD1	TRBV29-1	-	TRBJ2-2	CSVEDGQGNTGELFF	TGCAGCGTTGAAGATGGACAGGGTAACACCGGGGAGCTGTTTTTT
TRBD2	TRBV5-4	-	TRBJ2-7	CASSRGLASEQYF	TGTGCCAGCAGCAGGGGACTAGCCTCCGAGCAGTACTTC
-	TRBV13	-	TRBJ2-1	CASSIPSVGNEQFF	TGTGCCAGCAGCATTCCTAGCGTGGGCAATGAGCAGTTCTTC
-	TRBV10-2	-	TRBJ2-1	CASSPGPVGSGNEQFF	TGCGCCAGCAGCCCCGGACCGGTCGGGAGCGGGAATGAGCAGTTCTTC
TRBD1	TRBV28	-	TRBJ2-5	CASRTQQGHVAETQYF	TGTGCCAGCAGGACCCAACAGGGGCACGTGGCGGAGACCCAGTACTTC
TRBD1	TRBV4-1	-	TRBJ1-1	CASSQTPGGTEAFF	TGCGCCAGCAGCCAAACCCCAGGGGGCACTGAAGCTTTCTTT
-	TRBV27	-	TRBJ2-2	CASSWGDTGELFF	TGTGCCAGCAGCTGGGGGGACACCGGGGAGCTGTTTTTT
-	TRBV7-8	-	TRBJ2-1	CASSLVGGAYNEQFF	TGTGCCAGCAGCTTAGTGGGGGGCGCTTACAATGAGCAGTTCTTC
-	TRBV21-1	-	TRBJ2-7	CASSNPTSGRTYEQYF	TGTGCCAGCAGCAATCCGACTAGCGGGAGGACCTACGAGCAGTACTTC
TRBD2	TRBV29-1	-	TRBJ2-1	CSAWGGTYNEQFF	TGCAGCGCCTGGGGGGGAACCTACAATGAGCAGTTCTTC
-	TRBV19	-	TRBJ1-6	CASSIYTGSSPLHF	TGTGCCAGTAGTATATATACAGGCTCCTCACCCCTCCACTTT
-	TRBV2	-	TRBJ2-5	CASDEATSQETQYF	TGTGCCAGCGACGAAGCTACCTCGCAAGAGACCCAGTACTTC
-	TRBV3-1	-	TRBJ2-5	CASSQVSGGPKETQYF	TGTGCCAGCAGCCAAGTATCTGGCGGGCCCAAAGAGACCCAGTACTTC
-	TRBV4-3	-	TRBJ1-4	CASSQPGLNEKLFF	TGCGCCAGCAGCCAACCAGGCCTTAATGAAAAACTGTTTTTT
TRBD1	TRBV5-6	-	TRBJ2-1	CASSTTGLDNEQFF	TGTGCCAGCAGCACGACAGGGTTGGACAATGAGCAGTTCTTC
TRBD2	TRBV11-3	-	TRBJ2-2	CASSFPASGGAYTGELFF	TGTGCCAGCAGCTTTCCGGCTAGCGGGGGGGCTTACACCGGGGAGCTGTTTTTT
-	TRBV15	-	TRBJ2-3	CATSRESGRTDTQYF	TGTGCCACCAGCAGAGAAAGTGGCAGAACAGATACGCAGTATTTT
TRBD1	TRBV11-1	-	TRBJ2-7	CASSTRQGEQYF	TGTGCCAGCAGCACACGACAGGGGGAGCAGTACTTC
TRBD2	TRBV12-3/TRBV12-4	-	TRBJ2-3	CASIRLAGDTDTQYF	TGTGCCAGCATAAGACTAGCGGGGGACACAGATACGCAGTATTTT
-	TRBV29-1	-	TRBJ2-5	CSCDSGLETQYF	TGCAGCTGTGACTCGGGCTTGGAGACCCAGTACTTC
-	TRBV20-1	-	TRBJ2-1	CSVTEQFF	TGCAGTGTGACTGAGCAGTTCTTC
-	TRBV7-9	-	TRBJ2-5	CASSSGSRETQYF	TGTGCCAGCAGCTCCGGGTCGCGAGAGACCCAGTACTTC
-	TRBV5-4	once	TRBJ2-3	CASSLSPEPDTQYF	TGTGCCAGCAGCTTGTCCCCGGAACCAGATACGCAGTATTTT
-	TRBV11-1	-	TRBJ2-4	CASSRSDRLAKNIQYF	TGTGCCAGCAGCCGGTCCGATCGACTAGCCAAAAACATTCAGTACTTC
-	TRBV10-3	-	TRBJ1-6	CAISEDMVRNNSPLHF	TGTGCCATCAGTGAGGACATGGTCAGAAATAATTCACCCCTCCACTTT
TRBD1	TRBV6-5	-	TRBJ1-2	CASGDRPNLGGYTF	TGTGCCAGCGGGGACAGACCAAACTTAGGCGGCTACACCTTC
TRBD1	TRBV28	-	TRBJ1-6	CASSLWGQANSPLHF	TGTGCCAGCAGTTTATGGGGACAGGCGAACTCACCCCTCCACTTT